The clone carrying this TCR beta chain was seen ten or more times. Its antigen is currently unknown. This sample is part of a study of T cells in Graves' hyperthyroidism and ophthalmopathy. The CDR3 is made up of 14 amino acids. Trimming took 3 bases from V and 8 from J; bases not matched to a gene: 3. CDR1 and CDR2 from the germline V gene are SQVTM and ANQGSEA. Researchers took RNA transcripts and amplified the TCR beta CDR3 regions from them. HTBI primers were used for first-round RT-PCR of the TCR CDR3. TCRdb re-called the multiplex PCR reads through MiXCR, storing one row per CDR3 protein. Among roughly 600,000 distinct CDR3 sequences listed, about 14% were seen once. General study points: In the analysis, a 13 V-J model separated ophthalmopathy from stable hyperthyroidism. The model forecast ophthalmopathy, anticipating it by a median roughly 6.3 months before onset.

Sequenced input: blood. This receptor was identified in a woman aged 45-59 years with Graves' ophthalmopathy. V gene TRBV29-1 combines with J gene TRBJ2-1; 14 nucleotides agree with TRBD2. DNA of the CDR3: TGCAGCGTTGAGGGACTAGCGGGAGTCTATGAGCAGTTCTTC. As protein: CSVEGLAGVYEQFF.